The 14 T cell receptor beta chains given below trace back to one sample, sequenced in a study of blood T cell repertoires in COVID-19. The data were produced by immunoSEQ multiplex PCR, yet TCRdb's version contains in-frame clones alone and is incomplete. The repertoire holds a few hundred thousand clones, with 85% to 90% as singletons. Sequencing was performed on peripheral blood. The receptors were gathered from a woman in her sixties or seventies with COVID-19, enrolled during active disease.

The chain employs TRBV7-3 and TRBJ1-4; 8 bases match TRBD1. This CDR3 is 17 amino acids long. Germline V gene lookup returns CDR1 SGHTA and CDR2 FQGTGA. J gave up 9 bases and V 4 bases, and 16 bases lay outside the gene matches. The DNA for the CDR3 is TGTGCCAGCAGCTCCCTGCTAAGACAGGGGCAGGATAAAAAACTGTTTTTT. Translation: CASSSLLRQGQDKKLFF.

This chain joins TRBV7-8 and TRBJ1-3; TRBD1 matches at 10 bases. Germline V gives CDR1 SGHVS, CDR2 FQNEAQ. This CDR3 is built from 17 residues. V was clipped by 5 bases and J by 0 bases; unmatched bases: 7. The CDR3: CASSPRTGGTSGNTIYF. CDR3 in DNA: TGTGCCAGCAGCCCAAGGACAGGGGGTACCTCTGGAAACACCATATATTTT.

The V call is TRBV2, the J call TRBJ1-6, with D uncertain. Per the germline V gene, CDR1 is SNHLY and CDR2 is FYNNEI. This CDR3 comprises 19 residues. Trimming removed 7 bases at V and 0 bases at J, with 22 bases between. CDR3 DNA: TGTGCCAGCACGAGGACTTCTAGGGCTATAAGCTCCTATAATTCACCCCTCCACTTT. Encoded protein: CASTRTSRAISSYNSPLHF.

The rearrangement joins TRBV19 to TRBJ1-3; 8 positions agree with TRBD1. CDR3 size: 15 residues. Germline V CDR1 and CDR2: LNHDA, SQIVND (reference sequence). The ends lost 6 bases at V and 0 bases at J; junction bases unmatched: 4. CDR3 in amino acids: CASRETGGSGNTIYF. The DNA for the CDR3 is TGTGCCAGTAGGGAAACAGGGGGCTCTGGAAACACCATATATTTT.

The chain joins TRBV6-5 to TRBJ1-1, with 7 bases matching TRBD1. Germline lookup yields CDR1 MNHEY and CDR2 SVGAGI. The CDR3 is 14 amino acids. With 6 bases clipped from V and 5 bases from J, the junction kept 9 bases outside the gene matches. CDR3 bases: TGTGCCAGCAGCGAGGGACAGCGGGGGACTGAAGCTTTCTTT. This sequence encodes CASSEGQRGTEAFF.

This rearrangement joins TRBV27 to TRBJ2-1, with TRBD2 matching over 10 bases. Germline assignment: CDR1 MNHEY and CDR2 SMNVEV (reference sequence). The CDR3 consists of 20 residues. V lost 2 bases and J lost 0; bases outside the gene matches: 13. Here the CDR3 reads CASSLLAAGGSAASYNEQFF. The CDR3 bases are TGTGCCAGCAGTTTACTAGCAGCGGGGGGGTCTGCCGCCTCCTACAATGAGCAGTTCTTC.

The rearrangement uses TRBV3-1 (or the pseudogene TRBV3-2) and TRBJ1-1; a possible D gene is TRBD1 (5 bases). V was pared by 3 bases and J by 7 bases, with 12 bases between. Germline CDR1 and CDR2: LGHDT and YNNKEL (reference sequence). The CDR3 is 13 amino acids. Here the CDR3 reads CASSQRGDSEAFF. In nucleotides, the CDR3 is TGTGCCAGCAGCCAGCGGGGGGATAGTGAAGCTTTCTTT.

V is TRBV7-8 and J is TRBJ2-7; TRBD2 matches 7 bases. V lost 4 bases to trimming and J lost 3 bases; unmatched junction nucleotides: 9. The CDR3 extends over 15 amino acids. CDR1 is SGHVS and CDR2 is FQNEAQ in the germline V gene. The CDR3 DNA sequence: TGTGCCAGCAGCTCCCGGGGAGGGCTTGTCTACGAGCAGTACTTC. Protein product: CASSSRGGLVYEQYF.

The chain combines TRBV19 with TRBJ1-1, with TRBD1 matching 10 bases. V gave up 4 bases and J gave up 7 bases; unmatched junction bases: 9. CDR3 length: 15 amino acids. The germline V gene encodes CDR1 LNHDA and CDR2 SQIVND (reference sequence). The CDR3 spells CASSRQGASAHEAFF. The CDR3 nucleotides are TGTGCCAGTAGTAGACAGGGGGCCTCGGCGCATGAAGCTTTCTTT.

The chain links TRBV4-2 to TRBJ2-7; tentative D call: TRBD1 (7 bases). V lost 3 bases to trimming and J lost 3 bases, with 15 bases between them. The germline gives CDR1 LGHNA, CDR2 YNFKEQ. This CDR3 is built from 15 residues. The CDR3 nucleotides read TGTGCCAGCAGCCACACGGCAGGGGGGAACTACGAGCAGTACTTC. It encodes CASSHTAGGNYEQYF.

In its sample, this clone was seen once. V usage is TRBV4-2 and J usage is TRBJ2-2, with D tentatively TRBD1 (6 bases). The CDR3 is made up of 17 amino acids. V lost 4 bases and J lost 3, with 18 bases in between. CDR1 LGHNA and CDR2 YNFKEQ come from the germline V gene. CDR3 in amino acids: CASSRKSPGQDTGELFF. CDR3 bases: TGTGCCAGCAGCCGAAAGTCTCCGGGACAAGACACCGGGGAGCTGTTTTTT.

V and J are TRBV6-6 and TRBJ2-7; perhaps TRBD1 as D (6 bases). Trimming took 2 bases from V and 0 from J, leaving 14 bases between them. This CDR3 contains 16 residues. The germline CDR1 and CDR2 sequences are MNHNY and SVGAGI (reference sequence). The DNA of the CDR3 is TGTGCCAGCAGTTACCCGCAGGGGCAGATCTCCTACGAGCAGTACTTC. Its protein is CASSYPQGQISYEQYF.

The V and J genes are TRBV27 and TRBJ2-1; 12 bases agree with TRBD2. Per the germline V gene, CDR1 is MNHEY and CDR2 is SMNVEV (reference sequence). V gave up 5 bases and J gave up 2 bases; unmatched junction bases: 10. CDR3 size: 18 residues. This CDR3 is CASSPYRTSGATYNEQFF. In DNA form, the CDR3 reads TGTGCCAGCAGTCCCTACCGGACTAGCGGGGCTACCTACAATGAGCAGTTCTTC.

This chain uses TRBV15 with TRBJ2-1; TRBD2 agrees at 8 bases. The germline V gene encodes CDR1 LNHNV and CDR2 YYDKDF (reference sequence). J lost 8 bases, V lost 2 bases, and 17 bases had no gene match. The CDR3 totals 18 residues. The chain's CDR3 is CATSRPPTTLTSVHEQFF. As DNA, the CDR3 is TGTGCCACCAGCAGACCACCGACGACTTTGACTAGCGTGCATGAGCAGTTCTTC.